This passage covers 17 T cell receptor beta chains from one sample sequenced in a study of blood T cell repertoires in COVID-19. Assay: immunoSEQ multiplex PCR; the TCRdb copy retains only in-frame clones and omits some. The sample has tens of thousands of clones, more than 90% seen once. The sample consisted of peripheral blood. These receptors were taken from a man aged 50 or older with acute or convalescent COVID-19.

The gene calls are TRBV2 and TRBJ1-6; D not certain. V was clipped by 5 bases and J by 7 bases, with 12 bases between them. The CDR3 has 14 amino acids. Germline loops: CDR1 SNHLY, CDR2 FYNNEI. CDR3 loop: CASSPATGNSPLHF. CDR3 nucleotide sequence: TGTGCCAGCAGTCCGGCCACGGGGAATTCACCCCTCCACTTT.

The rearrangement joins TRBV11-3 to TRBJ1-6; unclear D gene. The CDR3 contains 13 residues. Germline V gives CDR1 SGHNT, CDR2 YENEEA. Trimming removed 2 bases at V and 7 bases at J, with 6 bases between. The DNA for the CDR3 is TGTGCCAGCAGCTTAAACCAGAATTCACCCCTCCACTTT. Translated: CASSLNQNSPLHF.

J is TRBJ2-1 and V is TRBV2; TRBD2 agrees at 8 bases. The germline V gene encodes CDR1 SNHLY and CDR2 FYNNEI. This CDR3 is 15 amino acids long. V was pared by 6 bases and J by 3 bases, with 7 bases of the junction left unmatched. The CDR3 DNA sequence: TGTGCCAGCAGGACGGCGGGAGGTGGCTACAATGAGCAGTTCTTC. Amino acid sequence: CASRTAGGGYNEQFF. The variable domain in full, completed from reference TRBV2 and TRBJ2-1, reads EPEVTQTPSHQVTQMGQEVILRCVPISNHLYFYWYRQILGQKVEFLVSFYNNEISEKSEIFDDQFSVERPDGSNFTLKIRSTKLEDSAMYFCASRTAGGGYNEQFFGPGTRLTVL.

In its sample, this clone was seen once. Here the CDR3 DNA reads TGTGCCAGCAGCTCAGGACAGCACTATGGCTACACCTTC. It is translated as CASSSGQHYGYTF. The V and J genes are TRBV11-2 and TRBJ1-2; possible D gene TRBD1, 6 bases. The V end lost 4 bases, the J end lost 3 bases, and 9 bases lay between the germline ends. There are 13 residues in the CDR3. Germline-derived CDR1 and CDR2 are SGHAT and FQNNGV.

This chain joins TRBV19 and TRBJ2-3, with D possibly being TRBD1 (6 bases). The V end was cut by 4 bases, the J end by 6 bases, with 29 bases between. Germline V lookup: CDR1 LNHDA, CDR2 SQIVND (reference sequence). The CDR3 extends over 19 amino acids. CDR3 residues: CASSRGDINSYMTDDTQYF. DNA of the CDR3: TGTGCCAGTAGTAGAGGGGACATAAACTCCTACATGACTGACGATACGCAGTATTTT.

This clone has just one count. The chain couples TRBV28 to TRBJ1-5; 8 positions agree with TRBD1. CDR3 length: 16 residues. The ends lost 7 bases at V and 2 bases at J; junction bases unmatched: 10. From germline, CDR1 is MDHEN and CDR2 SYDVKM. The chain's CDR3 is CASKPARTGRNQPQHF. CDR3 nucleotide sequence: TGTGCCAGCAAACCGGCCCGGACAGGGCGCAATCAGCCCCAGCATTTT.

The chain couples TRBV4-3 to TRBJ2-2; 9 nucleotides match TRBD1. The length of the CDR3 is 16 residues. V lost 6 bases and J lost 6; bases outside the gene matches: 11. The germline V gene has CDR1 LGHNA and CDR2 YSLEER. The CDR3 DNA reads TGCGCCAGCAGATTGAACTCGGGACAGGGATCCGGGGAGCTGTTTTTT. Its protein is CASRLNSGQGSGELFF.

Here the CDR3 DNA reads TGTGCCAGCAGCGTAGCCAGGGGGGACGGCTACACCTTC. Its protein is CASSVARGDGYTF. The rearrangement links TRBV9 to TRBJ1-2; 7 positions agree with TRBD1. The CDR3 runs to 13 residues. The V and J ends lost 0 bases and 8 bases, in that order; junction bases with no gene match: 4. Per germline, CDR1 SGDLS and CDR2 YYNGEE.

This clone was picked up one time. CDR3 in DNA: TGTGCCAGCAGTTACTCGGCAGATTTGAATCAGCCCCAGCATTTT. This encodes CASSYSADLNQPQHF. This sequence joins TRBV6-5 and TRBJ1-5; no clear D gene. With 0 bases removed from V and 4 bases from J, the gap between germline ends came to 10 bases. This CDR3 region has 15 residues. Germline lookup yields CDR1 MNHEY and CDR2 SVGAGI.

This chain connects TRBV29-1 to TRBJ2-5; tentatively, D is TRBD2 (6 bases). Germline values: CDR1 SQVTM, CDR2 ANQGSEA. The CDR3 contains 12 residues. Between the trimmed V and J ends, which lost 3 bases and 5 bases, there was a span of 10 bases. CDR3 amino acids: CSVEEGHETQYF. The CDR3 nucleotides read TGCAGCGTTGAGGAGGGGCACGAGACCCAGTACTTC.

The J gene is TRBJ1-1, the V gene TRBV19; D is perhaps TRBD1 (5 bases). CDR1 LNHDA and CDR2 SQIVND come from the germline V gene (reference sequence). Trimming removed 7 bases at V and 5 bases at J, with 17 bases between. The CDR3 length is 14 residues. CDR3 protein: CASTTTQGSTEAFF. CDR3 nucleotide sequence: TGTGCCAGTACTACAACTCAGGGTTCAACTGAAGCTTTCTTT. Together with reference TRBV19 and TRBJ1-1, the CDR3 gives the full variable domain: DGGITQSPKYLFRKEGQNVTLSCEQNLNHDAMYWYRQDPGQGLRLIYYSQIVNDFQKGDIAEGYSVSREKKESFPLTVTSAQKNPTAFYLCASTTTQGSTEAFFGQGTRLTVV.

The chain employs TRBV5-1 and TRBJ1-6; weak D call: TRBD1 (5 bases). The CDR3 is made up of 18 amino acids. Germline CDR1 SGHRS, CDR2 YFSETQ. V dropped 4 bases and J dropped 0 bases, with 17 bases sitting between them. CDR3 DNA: TGCGCCAGCAGCGGCGCCGACAGATCGAGCTCCTATAATTCACCCCTCCACTTT. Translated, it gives CASSGADRSSSYNSPLHF.

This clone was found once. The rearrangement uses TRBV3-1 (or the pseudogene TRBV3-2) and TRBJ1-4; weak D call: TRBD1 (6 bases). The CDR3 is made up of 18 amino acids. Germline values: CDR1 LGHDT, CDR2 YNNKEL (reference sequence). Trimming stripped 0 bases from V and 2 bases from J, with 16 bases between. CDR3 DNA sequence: TGTGCCAGCAGCCAAGACTCGAGACAGGAGGCCACTAATGAAAAACTGTTTTTT. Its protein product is CASSQDSRQEATNEKLFF.

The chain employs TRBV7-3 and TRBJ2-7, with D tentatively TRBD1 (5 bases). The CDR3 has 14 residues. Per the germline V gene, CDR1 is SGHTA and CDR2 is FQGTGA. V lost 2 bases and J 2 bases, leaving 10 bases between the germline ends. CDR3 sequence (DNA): TGTGCCAGCAGCTTAGGGGCAGGAGCCTACGAGCAGTACTTC. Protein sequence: CASSLGAGAYEQYF.

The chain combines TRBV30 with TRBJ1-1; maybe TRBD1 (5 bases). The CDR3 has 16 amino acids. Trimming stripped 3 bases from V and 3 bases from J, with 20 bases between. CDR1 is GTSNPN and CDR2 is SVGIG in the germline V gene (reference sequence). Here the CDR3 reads CAWRGPFRGKDTEAFF. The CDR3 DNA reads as TGTGCCTGGAGGGGGCCCTTTAGGGGAAAGGACACTGAAGCTTTCTTT.

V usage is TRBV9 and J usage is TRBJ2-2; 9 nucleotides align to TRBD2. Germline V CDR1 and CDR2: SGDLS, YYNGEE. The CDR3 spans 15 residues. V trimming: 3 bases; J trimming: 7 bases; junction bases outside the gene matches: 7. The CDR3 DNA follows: TGTGCCAGCAGCGGAAAGCGGGGGGCGGTCGGGGAGCTGTTTTTT. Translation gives CASSGKRGAVGELFF.

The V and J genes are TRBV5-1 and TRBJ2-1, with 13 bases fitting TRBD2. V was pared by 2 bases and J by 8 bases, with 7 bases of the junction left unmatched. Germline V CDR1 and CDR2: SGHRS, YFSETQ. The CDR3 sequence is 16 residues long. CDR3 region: CASSFKLAGGPHEQFF. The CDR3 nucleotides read TGCGCCAGCAGCTTTAAACTAGCGGGAGGGCCACATGAGCAGTTCTTC.